This entry lists 23 T cell receptor beta chains sequenced from one sample in a study of cytomegalovirus exposure and HLA in healthy donors. Researchers ran the PCR with 60 Vbeta and 13 Jbeta primers. Libraries were prepared by immunoSEQ multiplex PCR; TCRdb keeps only in-frame clonotypes and omits some of them. The sample consists of 50,000 or so clones, 72% of them appearing once. Sequences were obtained from PBMCs. The source is a woman in her forties or fifties in good health and CMV-seronegative.

The rearrangement uses TRBV27 and TRBJ2-7; 7 bases match TRBD2. The CDR3 covers 13 residues. The V gene end was trimmed by 0 bases and the J gene end by 7 bases; junction bases not matched to a gene: 3. Germline V gene data show CDR1 as MNHEY and CDR2 as SMNVEV (reference sequence). The CDR3: CASSLSMGGEQYF. CDR3 nucleotide sequence: TGTGCCAGCAGTTTATCGATGGGGGGGGAGCAGTACTTC.

This chain connects TRBV9 to TRBJ2-1; 9 bases are a match to TRBD2. In germline, CDR1 is SGDLS, CDR2 YYNGEE. The trim removed 2 bases at V and 2 bases at J, leaving 5 bases unmatched. The CDR3 runs 16 residues. DNA for the CDR3: TGTGCCAGCAGCGTCTGGACTAGCGCGACCTACAATGAGCAGTTCTTC. Residues: CASSVWTSATYNEQFF.

This clone was seen a few times. This chain joins TRBV12-5 and TRBJ2-5, with D possibly being TRBD1 (7 bases). V was trimmed by 7 bases and J by 3 bases, leaving 15 bases between them. CDR3 length: 14 amino acids. Germline CDR1 is LGHNT and CDR2 is FRNRAP. CDR3 in DNA: TGTGCTAGTGCGCGGGGACAGACAGAAGAGACCCAGTACTTC. This translates into CASARGQTEETQYF.

This clone was counted a few times. The chain carries TRBV28 and TRBJ2-1; D possibly corresponds to TRBD2 (6 bases). The CDR3 spans 15 residues. The V and J ends lost 7 bases and 6 bases respectively, with 19 bases between them. Germline V gives CDR1 MDHEN, CDR2 SYDVKM. This chain's CDR3 is CASITMFGRGNEQFF. DNA of the CDR3: TGTGCCAGCATCACGATGTTCGGGAGAGGCAATGAGCAGTTCTTC.

This clone was counted only a few times. The rearrangement uses TRBV28 and TRBJ1-4; 9 bases are shared with TRBD1. Germline CDR1 reads MDHEN; CDR2 reads SYDVKM. The CDR3 consists of 14 residues. Losses at the gene ends were 6 bases for V and 8 bases for J; bases not matched to a gene: 7. The CDR3 sequence: CASRNTGQGEKLFF. The CDR3, as DNA: TGTGCCAGCAGGAATACGGGACAGGGAGAAAAACTGTTTTTT.

The J gene is TRBJ2-3, the V gene TRBV2; possibly TRBD1 for D (5 bases). The CDR3 totals 12 residues. Germline values: CDR1 SNHLY, CDR2 FYNNEI. Trimming pared 8 bases from V and 4 bases from J, leaving 10 bases between. This chain's CDR3 is CASLRVPDTQYF. CDR3 nucleotides: TGTGCCAGCCTCAGGGTGCCAGATACGCAGTATTTT. Looking up the rest from reference TRBV2 and TRBJ2-3 gives the full variable domain: EPEVTQTPSHQVTQMGQEVILRCVPISNHLYFYWYRQILGQKVEFLVSFYNNEISEKSEIFDDQFSVERPDGSNFTLKIRSTKLEDSAMYFCASLRVPDTQYFGPGTRLTVL.

The chain carries TRBV7-2 and TRBJ2-1, with 9 positions matching TRBD2. CDR1 and CDR2 (germline): SGHTA, FQGNSA. This CDR3 has 16 amino acids. V gave up 2 bases and J gave up 8 bases; unmatched junction bases: 10. The CDR3 region is CASSLRGAGGEHEQFF. The CDR3 nucleotides read TGTGCCAGCAGCTTACGGGGAGCGGGAGGAGAGCATGAGCAGTTCTTC.

This clone was detected a few times. J is TRBJ1-4 and V is TRBV28; no reliable D call. This CDR3 comprises 16 residues. Trimming left V 5 bases short and J 1 base short, with 14 bases between. Germline CDR1 MDHEN, CDR2 SYDVKM. CDR3 sequence: CASSPQGGLTNEKLFF. The CDR3 bases are TGTGCCAGCAGTCCCCAAGGCGGTCTAACTAATGAAAAACTGTTTTTT.

The CDR3 here is CASSQDPPGAGTGELFF. Written as DNA, the CDR3 is TGCGCCAGCAGCCAAGATCCCCCAGGGGCGGGCACCGGGGAGCTGTTTTTT. The chain has TRBV4-3 and TRBJ2-2, with a tentative D call TRBD1 (6 bases). This CDR3 comprises 17 residues. The V gene's germline CDR1 is LGHNA and CDR2 YSLEER. Deletions cut 0 bases from V and 4 bases from J, with 15 bases between.

The V gene is TRBV6-5, the J gene TRBJ1-3; D is unclear. The V gene lost 0 bases and the J gene lost 4 bases, with 10 bases spanning the gap. CDR1 is MNHEY, CDR2 SVGAGI, per germline. This CDR3 is built from 15 residues. CDR3 in DNA: TGTGCCAGCAGTTACTCGAACGTCGAGGGAAACACCATATATTTT. It codes for CASSYSNVEGNTIYF.

V and J are TRBV19 and TRBJ2-2, with D possibly being TRBD2 (6 bases). There are 15 residues in the CDR3. The germline V and J ends were trimmed by 3 bases and 2 bases, with 10 bases remaining between them. Germline loops: CDR1 LNHDA, CDR2 SQIVND (reference sequence). CDR3 DNA sequence: TGTGCCAGTAGTATTGGAGGGACCAACACCGGGGAGCTGTTTTTT. Protein product: CASSIGGTNTGELFF.

The chain joins TRBV30 to TRBJ1-2, with TRBD1 identical over 7 bases. Germline CDR1 is GTSNPN and CDR2 is SVGIG (reference sequence). The CDR3 totals 15 residues. V shed 1 base and J 8 bases; nucleotides not matched to a gene: 13. CDR3 amino acids: CAWSARDSDPGGYTF. The CDR3 DNA reads TGTGCCTGGAGTGCAAGGGACAGCGATCCTGGGGGCTACACCTTC.

This clone occurred once. The chain is built from TRBV10-2 and TRBJ2-7, with 8 bases fitting TRBD1. The junction had 13 bases not matched to a gene; V was cut back by 7 bases and J by 2 bases. Germline V gene data show CDR1 as WSHSY and CDR2 as SAAADI. The CDR3 loop spans 16 amino acids. The CDR3 here is CASMHPQGAYPYEQYF. In DNA form, the CDR3 reads TGCGCCAGCATGCATCCTCAGGGGGCGTACCCCTACGAGCAGTACTTC.

The chain links TRBV11-1 to TRBJ2-5, with D unresolved. Germline CDR1 and CDR2: SGHAT and FQDESV (reference sequence). The V end lost 8 bases, the J end lost 3 bases, and 10 bases lay between the germline ends. The CDR3 loop spans 12 amino acids. CDR3 sequence: CASQRNEETQYF. CDR3 DNA sequence: TGTGCCAGCCAGCGAAATGAAGAGACCCAGTACTTC.

This clone has a single count. V usage is TRBV2 and J usage is TRBJ2-1; 10 bases fit TRBD1. The junction had 11 bases not matched to a gene; V was cut back by 4 bases and J by 5 bases. This CDR3 region has 17 residues. Germline V gene sequence: CDR1 SNHLY, CDR2 FYNNEI. This CDR3 reads CASSVGAGQGTNNEQFF. CDR3 in DNA: TGTGCCAGCAGTGTGGGGGCGGGACAGGGGACGAACAATGAGCAGTTCTTC.

The J gene is TRBJ2-1, the V gene TRBV2; no reliable D call. The CDR3 is 13 amino acids. Trimming shortened V by 0 bases and J by 14 bases, and 14 bases separated the two germline ends. The germline gives CDR1 SNHLY, CDR2 FYNNEI. This chain's CDR3 is CASSEAEIEHEFF. The CDR3 region has the DNA TGTGCCAGCAGTGAAGCAGAAATCGAGCACGAGTTCTTC.

V is TRBV2 and J is TRBJ1-5, with D possibly being TRBD1 (6 bases). CDR1 is SNHLY, CDR2 FYNNEI, per germline. The V end lost 6 bases, the J end lost 3 bases, and 12 bases lay between the germline ends. CDR3 length: 14 amino acids. Here the CDR3 DNA reads TGTGCCAGCAGGGGGACACGGAACAATCAGCCCCAGCATTTT. Amino acid sequence: CASRGTRNNQPQHF.

This sequence joins TRBV18 and TRBJ2-2; tentatively, D is TRBD2 (6 bases). The CDR3 extends over 19 amino acids. The V gene lost 4 bases and the J gene lost 0 bases, with 21 bases spanning the gap. Per the germline V gene, CDR1 is KGHSH and CDR2 is LQKENI. CDR3 DNA sequence: TGTGCCAGCTCACTGCGGTCGGTTAGCGGAGGGCCGAACACCGGGGAGCTGTTTTTT. Protein sequence: CASSLRSVSGGPNTGELFF.

The genes are TRBV30 and TRBJ1-2; 7 positions agree with TRBD1. Germline V gives CDR1 GTSNPN, CDR2 SVGIG (reference sequence). CDR3 length: 13 residues. V lost 2 bases and J lost 2; bases outside the gene matches: 2. CDR3 sequence: CAWSLDRNYGYTF. CDR3 DNA: TGTGCCTGGAGTTTGGACAGGAACTATGGCTACACCTTC.

The chain is built from TRBV5-8 and TRBJ2-1; TRBD2 aligns across 13 bases. There are 17 residues in the CDR3. From germline, CDR1 is SGHTS and CDR2 YDEGEE. Losses at the gene ends were 4 bases for V and 7 bases for J; bases not matched to a gene: 11. CDR3 DNA sequence: TGTGCCAGCAGCCCGCGGGGGACTAGCGGGATTGGGAATGAGCAGTTCTTC. Encoded protein: CASSPRGTSGIGNEQFF.

With regard to this clone: No conserved phenylalanine or tryptophan is present at the end of the CDR3, so a read error is the likely explanation. The chain uses TRBV6-1 and TRBJ2-3; tentative D call: TRBD2 (6 bases). This CDR3 is 15 amino acids long. Looked up from germline, CDR1 is MNHNS and CDR2 is SASEGT. V was trimmed by 3 bases and J by 8 bases, leaving 18 bases between them. CDR3 in DNA: TGTGCCAGCAGTGATCAGGGCGGGGCGCCGGTTACGCAGTATGTT. This codes for CASSDQGGAPVTQYV.

The V call is TRBV28, the J call TRBJ2-3; TRBD2 agrees at 9 bases. Germline values: CDR1 MDHEN, CDR2 SYDVKM. Unmatched junction bases numbered 11, after V lost 11 bases and J lost 2 bases. The length of the CDR3 is 15 residues. The CDR3 loop is CAAGLAGVNTDTQYF. As DNA, the CDR3 is TGTGCCGCGGGGTTAGCGGGGGTTAACACAGATACGCAGTATTTT.

The rearrangement uses TRBV7-9 and TRBJ2-7; 10 positions match TRBD1. J was trimmed by 6 bases and V by 4 bases; bases with no gene match: 3. Germline CDR1 SEHNR, CDR2 FQNEAQ (reference sequence). The CDR3 runs 13 residues. CDR3 nucleotide sequence: TGTGCCAGCAGCTCTGACAGGGGGCGCGAGCAGTACTTC. It yields the protein CASSSDRGREQYF.